This T cell receptor beta chain is drawn from a study of T cells in Graves' hyperthyroidism and ophthalmopathy. Study conclusions and caveats: A model built on 13 V-J features separated ophthalmopathy from stable hyperthyroidism. Most clonotypes expanded in the thyroid (above 0.001) were also present in blood.

TCR beta CDR3 region amplification was performed from RNA transcripts. A set of HTBI primers served as the primers for a first-round RT-PCR of the TCR CDR3. TCRdb recomputed calls from the multiplex PCR reads with MiXCR, one row per CDR3 protein. The table has 89,000 or so distinct CDR3 sequences, 35% to 45% seen once; the top ten hold roughly 10%. This clonotype has ten or more counts. The antigen remains unidentified. Stable Graves' hyperthyroidism denoted no ophthalmopathy progression over 18 months. Hyperthyroidism patients were newly diagnosed, had disease duration under 2 months, and were aged 18 to 65 years. Between the trimmed V and J ends, which lost 2 bases and 7 bases, there was a span of 13 bases. This CDR3 comprises 13 residues. Germline CDR1 SGHRS, CDR2 YFSETQ.

The sequenced sample was peripheral blood or thyroid tissue (not recorded which). This clonotype originated in a woman in her twenties or thirties with Graves' hyperthyroidism. The chain has TRBV5-1 and TRBJ2-7; D gene uncertain. CDR3 bases: TGCGCCAGCAGCTTTACCCCCTCGGAGGAGCAGTACTTC. This translates into CASSFTPSEEQYF.